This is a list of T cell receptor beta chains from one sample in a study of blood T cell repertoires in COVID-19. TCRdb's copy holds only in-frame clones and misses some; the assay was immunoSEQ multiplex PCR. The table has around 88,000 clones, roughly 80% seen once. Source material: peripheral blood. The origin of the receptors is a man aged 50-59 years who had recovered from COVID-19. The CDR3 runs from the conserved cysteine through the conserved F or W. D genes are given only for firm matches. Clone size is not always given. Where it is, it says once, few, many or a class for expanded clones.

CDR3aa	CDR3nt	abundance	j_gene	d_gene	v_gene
CATSEVAGNTGELFF	TGTGCCACCAGTGAGGTAGCGGGGAACACCGGGGAGCTGTTTTTT	.	TRBJ2-2	TRBD2	TRBV24-1
CASRWESKHEQFF	TGTGCCAGCAGGTGGGAGAGCAAGCATGAGCAGTTCTTC	.	TRBJ2-1	.	TRBV6-5
CASSPNGAYEQYF	TGTGCCAGCAGCCCTAACGGGGCCTACGAGCAGTACTTC	once	TRBJ2-7	.	TRBV3-1/TRBV3-2
CASRTDRSNSPLHF	TGTGCCAGCAGGACGGACAGAAGTAATTCACCCCTCCACTTT	.	TRBJ1-6	.	TRBV6-5
CASSRTTGVEQYF	TGTGCCAGCAGCCGAACGACAGGGGTCGAGCAGTACTTC	.	TRBJ2-7	TRBD1	TRBV3-1/TRBV3-2
CASRGDDYGYTF	TGTGCCAGTCGGGGGGATGACTATGGCTACACCTTC	.	TRBJ1-2	.	TRBV28
CASSYSFNSFVEGYTF	TGTGCCAGCAGTTACTCATTTAACAGTTTCGTGGAAGGCTACACCTTC	.	TRBJ1-2	.	TRBV6-5
CASSRTGYFLIQETQYF	TGTGCCAGCAGTCGGACAGGGTATTTTTTAATCCAAGAGACCCAGTACTTC	.	TRBJ2-5	TRBD1	TRBV6-6
CASSLSGTSVETQYF	TGTGCCAGCAGTTTATCTGGGACTAGCGTTGAGACCCAGTACTTC	few	TRBJ2-5	TRBD2	TRBV27
CASSDRGTTAFF	TGTGCCAGCAGCGACCGGGGGACCACGGCTTTCTTT	.	TRBJ1-1	.	TRBV2
CAISESGDGTEAFF	TGTGCCATCAGTGAATCAGGGGACGGCACTGAAGCTTTCTTT	.	TRBJ1-1	.	TRBV10-3
CARKGGAYNSPLHF	TGTGCCAGGAAAGGGGGAGCCTATAATTCACCCCTCCACTTT	.	TRBJ1-6	.	TRBV7-2
CASSQPYGLAGGGETQYF	TGTGCCAGCAGCCAGCCCTACGGACTAGCGGGGGGGGGCGAGACCCAGTACTTC	once	TRBJ2-5	TRBD2	TRBV3-1/TRBV3-2
CASSPDGTSGRKNEQFF	TGTGCCAGCAGCCCTGATGGGACTAGCGGGAGGAAAAATGAGCAGTTCTTC	.	TRBJ2-1	TRBD2	TRBV28
CATRGGNTEAFF	TGTGCCACCCGGGGGGGGAACACTGAAGCTTTCTTT	.	TRBJ1-1	.	TRBV18
CASRDRGGYGYTF	TGTGCCAGCAGGGACAGGGGAGGGTATGGCTACACCTTC	.	TRBJ1-2	TRBD1	TRBV6-5
CASSLDNSNQPQHF	TGCGCCAGCAGCTTGGATAATAGCAATCAGCCCCAGCATTTT	.	TRBJ1-5	.	TRBV5-1
CASSPRDRGLVTQYF	TGTGCCAGCAGTCCCCGAGACAGGGGGCTTGTGACGCAGTATTTT	.	TRBJ2-3	TRBD1	TRBV28
CASSLVVSSYNEQFF	TGCGCCAGCAGCTTGGTGGTTAGCTCCTACAATGAGCAGTTCTTC	.	TRBJ2-1	.	TRBV5-1
CASSKTSGGRQETQYF	TGTGCCAGCAGCAAAACTAGCGGGGGCCGCCAAGAGACCCAGTACTTC	few	TRBJ2-5	TRBD2	TRBV11-2
CASSLGSAGFGNTIYF	TGCGCCAGCAGCTTGGGATCCGCCGGGTTCGGAAACACCATATATTTT	.	TRBJ1-3	.	TRBV5-1
CATSDFGITYEQYF	TGTGCCACCAGTGATTTTGGCATAACCTACGAGCAGTACTTC	.	TRBJ2-7	.	TRBV24-1
CASSLGQVNTEAFF	TGCGCCAGCAGCTTGGGACAGGTGAACACTGAAGCTTTCTTT	.	TRBJ1-1	.	TRBV5-1
CASSPGQGMSGNTIYF	TGTGCCAGCTCACCGGGACAGGGGATGTCTGGAAACACCATATATTTT	.	TRBJ1-3	TRBD1	TRBV18
CASRQGRGGGYTF	TGTGCCAGCAGGCAGGGGCGAGGCGGCGGCTACACCTTC	many	TRBJ1-2	.	TRBV27
CASSEYASGVSETQYF	TGTGCCAGCAGTGAATACGCTAGCGGGGTCTCAGAGACCCAGTACTTC	few	TRBJ2-5	TRBD2	TRBV25-1
CASSHLAGGAARIINTGELFF	TGTGCCAGCAGCCACCTAGCGGGGGGGGCCGCCAGGATCATCAACACCGGGGAGCTGTTTTTT	.	TRBJ2-2	TRBD2	TRBV4-2
CATSREGGIQPQHF	TGTGCCACCAGCAGAGAAGGAGGCATTCAGCCCCAGCATTTT	.	TRBJ1-5	.	TRBV15
CASSMSRGTEAFF	TGTGCCAGCTCGATGAGCCGGGGCACTGAAGCTTTCTTT	.	TRBJ1-1	.	TRBV18
CSATDFLITGLAGADETQYF	TGCAGTGCTACTGATTTCCTAATAACGGGACTAGCGGGAGCGGACGAGACCCAGTACTTC	.	TRBJ2-5	TRBD2	TRBV20-1
CAIAQANEKLFF	TGTGCCATCGCACAGGCCAATGAAAAACTGTTTTTT	once	TRBJ1-4	.	TRBV10-3
CASRTRGSHLQYYEQYF	TGTGCCAGCAGGACGCGGGGCAGCCATTTACAGTACTACGAGCAGTACTTC	once	TRBJ2-7	.	TRBV27
CASSLAFGGPLHF	TGTGCCAGCAGCTTGGCCTTCGGGGGACCCCTCCACTTT	.	TRBJ1-6	.	TRBV5-6
CATSESTGGFSETQYF	TGTGCCACCAGTGAGTCGACAGGGGGCTTCTCGGAGACCCAGTACTTC	.	TRBJ2-5	TRBD1	TRBV24-1
CATSDRTGDYGYTF	TGTGCCACCAGTGATCGAACAGGGGACTATGGCTACACCTTC	.	TRBJ1-2	TRBD1	TRBV24-1
CASSSAGSGLEQYF	TGTGCCAGCTCATCCGCGGGGTCCGGGCTCGAGCAGTACTTC	.	TRBJ2-7	.	TRBV18
CASSVAGTGGTEAFF	TGTGCCAGCAGCGTCGCCGGGACAGGGGGGACTGAAGCTTTCTTT	many	TRBJ1-1	TRBD1	TRBV9
CASSQDLQGDETQYF	TGCGCCAGCAGCCAAGATCTACAGGGAGATGAGACCCAGTACTTC	.	TRBJ2-5	.	TRBV4-3
CASSEFGSLEQFF	TGTGCCAGCAGTGAGTTCGGTAGCCTTGAGCAGTTCTTC	.	TRBJ2-1	.	TRBV6-1
CASSKEFGTTTNEKLFF	TGCGCCAGCAGCAAAGAGTTCGGGACAACAACTAATGAAAAACTGTTTTTT	.	TRBJ1-4	.	TRBV4-1
CSGEGTASSGANVLTF	TGCAGCGGTGAGGGGACAGCCTCCTCTGGGGCCAACGTCCTGACTTTC	.	TRBJ2-6	TRBD1	TRBV29-1
CASSAGQGARETQYF	TGCGCCAGCAGCGCGGGACAGGGGGCGAGGGAGACCCAGTACTTC	.	TRBJ2-5	TRBD1	TRBV5-1
CASSSEGENEQYF	TGTGCCAGCAGCTCCGAAGGAGAAAACGAGCAGTACTTC	.	TRBJ2-7	.	TRBV7-9
CASSFPTGQLNYGYTF	TGTGCCAGCAGCTTTCCGACAGGGCAACTTAACTATGGCTACACCTTC	once	TRBJ1-2	TRBD1	TRBV5-4
CASSYWAGTGPSGRTEAFF	TGTGCCAGCAGTTACTGGGCCGGGACAGGCCCCTCTGGGAGGACTGAAGCTTTCTTT	.	TRBJ1-1	TRBD1	TRBV6-2/TRBV6-3
CASSQELAAGSDTQYF	TGTGCCAGCAGCCAAGAGCTGGCGGCGGGGTCAGATACGCAGTATTTT	.	TRBJ2-3	.	TRBV3-1/TRBV3-2
CASSSRTDRMDSPLHF	TGTGCCAGCAGCTCTAGAACGGACAGGATGGATTCACCCCTCCACTTT	many	TRBJ1-6	TRBD1	TRBV5-5